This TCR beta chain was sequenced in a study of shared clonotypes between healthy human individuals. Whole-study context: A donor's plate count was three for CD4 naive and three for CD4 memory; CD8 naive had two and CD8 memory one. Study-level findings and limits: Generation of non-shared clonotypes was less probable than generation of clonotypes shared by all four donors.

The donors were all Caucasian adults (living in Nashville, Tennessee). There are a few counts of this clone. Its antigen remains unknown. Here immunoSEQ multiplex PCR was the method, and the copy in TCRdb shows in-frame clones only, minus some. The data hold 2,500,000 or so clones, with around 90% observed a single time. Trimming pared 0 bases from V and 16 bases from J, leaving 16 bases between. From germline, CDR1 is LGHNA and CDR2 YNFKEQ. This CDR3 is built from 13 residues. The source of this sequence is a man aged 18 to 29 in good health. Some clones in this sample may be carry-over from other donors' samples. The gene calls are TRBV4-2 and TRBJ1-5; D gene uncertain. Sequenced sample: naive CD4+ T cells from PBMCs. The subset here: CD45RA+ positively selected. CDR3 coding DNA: TGTGCCAGCAGCCAAGATCGAGGGAGAGTGGACCATTTT. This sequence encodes CASSQDRGRVDHF.